The rows below give T cell receptor beta chains drawn from one sample of a study of cytomegalovirus exposure and HLA in healthy donors. The protocol was immunoSEQ multiplex PCR, while the TCRdb copy is restricted to in-frame clones and leaves out a portion. This sample carries 95,000 to 110,000 clones, with about 3.2% going to the ten biggest clones. The sample was PBMCs. The receptors were sampled from a man between 35 and 55 years old in good health and CMV-seronegative. Each CDR3 is given with its conserved first and last residue. Each record gives: V gene, J gene, D gene, CDR3 DNA, CDR3 protein. D genes are given only for firm matches.

TRBV6-5	TRBJ2-3	TRBD2	TGTGCCAGCAGTTTACGGGAGGGCCGTACAGATACGCAGTATTTT	CASSLREGRTDTQYF
TRBV27	TRBJ2-7	TRBD1	TGTGCCAGCAGTCTAGGGACAGGGAGGTCCTACGAGCAGTACTTC	CASSLGTGRSYEQYF
TRBV6-5	TRBJ1-2	TRBD1	TGTGCCAGCAGCAGACAGGGCTTGCGAGGCTACACCTTC	CASSRQGLRGYTF
TRBV19	TRBJ1-1	TRBD1	TGTGCCAGTAGTATCCACAGGGGGACAGGTATTAAGAACACTGAAGCTTTCTTT	CASSIHRGTGIKNTEAFF
TRBV5-5	TRBJ1-4	-	TGTGCCAGCAGCTTGCTTCAGGGTAGTGAAAAACTGTTTTTT	CASSLLQGSEKLFF
TRBV21-1	TRBJ2-3	-	TGTGCCAGCAGCAATTCCAGGACTAGCGTGTCAGATACGCAGTATTTT	CASSNSRTSVSDTQYF
TRBV7-9	TRBJ1-5	-	TGTGCCAGCAGCCAGGGGAGGGATCAGCCCCAGCATTTT	CASSQGRDQPQHF
TRBV5-1	TRBJ1-1	-	TGCGCCAGCAGCTTTTACAGGGTCACCATGAACACTGAAGCTTTCTTT	CASSFYRVTMNTEAFF
TRBV7-2	TRBJ2-7	-	TGTGCCAGCAGGTTGGCCTCCACCCACGAGCAGTACTTC	CASRLASTHEQYF
TRBV18	TRBJ1-6	-	TGTGCCAGCTCACCACGAGAAAATTCACCCCTCCACTTT	CASSPRENSPLHF
TRBV7-2	TRBJ2-5	-	TGTGCCAGCAGCTCCCCTCCCGTGGAGACCCAGTACTTC	CASSSPPVETQYF
TRBV28	TRBJ2-2	TRBD1	TGTGCCAGCAGTGATTACAGGGGTGGAACCGGGGAGCTGTTTTTT	CASSDYRGGTGELFF
TRBV6-5	TRBJ2-2	TRBD1	TGTGCCACCGGACAGGGGGGGGACACCGGGGAGCTGTTTTTT	CATGQGGDTGELFF
TRBV27	TRBJ2-7	TRBD1	TGTGCCAGCAGTCGGACAGGGGGCTTCAACGAGCAGTACTTC	CASSRTGGFNEQYF
TRBV14	TRBJ2-1	TRBD2	TGTGCCAGCAGCCCCCGGATAGCGGGGATAGGTGAGCAGTTCTTC	CASSPRIAGIGEQFF
TRBV19	TRBJ1-2	TRBD1	TGTGCCAGTACGGACCGGGACAGAGTCTATGGCTACACCTTC	CASTDRDRVYGYTF
TRBV6-6	TRBJ2-2	TRBD1	TGTGCCAGCAGTTCAAGGACAGGGCCCGGGGAGCTGTTTTTT	CASSSRTGPGELFF
TRBV19	TRBJ2-1	-	TGTGCCAGTACCCCATCCCGACAGGCTGGCCTCGAGCAGTTCTTC	CASTPSRQAGLEQFF
TRBV29-1	TRBJ2-2	-	TGCAGCGGGGGGCAGGGGCTCGACACCGGGGAGCTGTTTTTT	CSGGQGLDTGELFF
TRBV30	TRBJ2-3	-	TGTGCCTGGAGTGAGCTCGGCGGGGCTAGCACAGATACGCAGTATTTT	CAWSELGGASTDTQYF
TRBV11-2	TRBJ2-1	-	TGTGCCAGCAGCTCAGGGAACAATGAGCAGTTCTTC	CASSSGNNEQFF
TRBV15	TRBJ1-1	-	TGTGCCACCAGCAGAGATCTGTCGGTGAGTACGGCTTTCTTT	CATSRDLSVSTAFF
TRBV6-1	TRBJ2-2	-	TGTGCCAGCAGTGAAACCAGGGGCAATTCCGGGGAGCTGTTTTTT	CASSETRGNSGELFF
TRBV4-1	TRBJ1-1	TRBD1	TGCGCCAGCAGCCAGGAATTGGACAGGGCGGACACTGAAGCTTTCTTT	CASSQELDRADTEAFF
TRBV7-9	TRBJ2-7	-	TGTGCCAGCAGCTTAGAAGAGTCTTCCAACGAGCAGTACTTC	CASSLEESSNEQYF
TRBV6-6	TRBJ1-1	-	TGTGCCAGCAGTTACTCGACACAGCTTCCAGCTTTCTTT	CASSYSTQLPAFF
TRBV10-3	TRBJ2-7	-	TGTGCCATCAATTCGGGGGTCGGCGGCTACGAGCAGTACTTC	CAINSGVGGYEQYF
TRBV10-3	TRBJ1-3	-	TGTGCCATCCAGGGCAGTGCGGACACCATATATTTT	CAIQGSADTIYF
TRBV5-1	TRBJ2-1	-	TGCGCCAGCAGCTTGGAGGGGGAGAGCGAGCAGTTCTTC	CASSLEGESEQFF
TRBV27	TRBJ1-1	-	TGTGCCAGCAGGGGGGGGTTCAACACTGAAGCTTTCTTT	CASRGGFNTEAFF
TRBV5-6	TRBJ1-2	-	TGTGCCAGCAGCTTGATACGGTTGAACCATGGCTACACCTTC	CASSLIRLNHGYTF
TRBV30	TRBJ1-2	TRBD1	TGTGCCTGGGGACAGGGGGATTTGCCCACCTTC	CAWGQGDLPTF
TRBV9	TRBJ1-5	TRBD1	TGTGCCAGCAGCGTGGGGGGACAGGGTAATCAGCCCCAGCATTTT	CASSVGGQGNQPQHF
TRBV4-3	TRBJ2-4	-	TGCGCCAGCAGCCCGGGCGGGGTAGCCAAAAACATTCAGTACTTC	CASSPGGVAKNIQYF
TRBV30	TRBJ2-5	TRBD2	TGTGCCTGGAGTGGGGGACTAGCAGGCAAGACCCAGTACTTC	CAWSGGLAGKTQYF
TRBV2	TRBJ1-4	TRBD1	TGTGCCAGCAGACAGGGGGTTTTTAATGAAAAACTGTTTTTT	CASRQGVFNEKLFF
TRBV4-3	TRBJ1-1	-	TGCGCCAGCAGCCAAGATCAGAGTGAGGCGATGAACACTGAAGCTTTCTTT	CASSQDQSEAMNTEAFF
TRBV6-5	TRBJ1-1	TRBD1	TGTGCCAGCTCAGGGGGCACTGAAGCTTTCTTT	CASSGGTEAFF
TRBV4-3	TRBJ1-2	-	TGCGCCAGCAGCCAAGTGTTTGGCAGCGCTAACTATGGCTACACCTTC	CASSQVFGSANYGYTF
TRBV5-1	TRBJ2-1	TRBD2	TGCGCCAGCAGCTTGGACTCCGGACTAGCGGGGGTAGAGCAGTTCTTC	CASSLDSGLAGVEQFF
TRBV5-5	TRBJ1-6	-	TGTGCCAGCAGCGGGGAGACAGGTTCACCCCTCCACTTT	CASSGETGSPLHF
TRBV7-8	TRBJ2-7	TRBD2	TGTGCCAGCAGCTATAGCGGGAGCGGGCGCGAGCAGTACTTC	CASSYSGSGREQYF
TRBV6-4	TRBJ2-7	TRBD1	TGTGCCAGCAGTGAGGCAGGGGGAACCTACGAGCAGTACTTC	CASSEAGGTYEQYF